This TCR beta chain was sequenced in a study of graft-versus-host responses after intestinal transplantation (dated by TCRdb to the early 2020s). Study-level background: The transplants that recipients got were multivisceral, liver-intestinal, or isolated intestinal. Samples from a few later patients were sequenced in-house on an Illumina MiSeq with MiXCR processing rather than by the commercial service. Graft-versus-host and host-versus-graft alloreactive T cell clones were tracked in the graft, circulation and bone marrow after intestinal transplantation using bulk TCR-beta CDR3 sequencing. Every recipient was given anti-thymocyte globulin induction, then maintenance tacrolimus and steroids for about three years. Of the roughly 24 intestinal transplant recipients enrolled in the cohort, one of whom was a retransplant, 3 patients without pretransplant specimens were excluded. Donor T cell macrochimerism was defined as a peak of at least 4% donor T cells among recipient peripheral blood mononuclear cells. To identify alloreactive clones, pre-transplant mixed lymphocyte reaction products were sequenced and then compared with unstimulated pre-transplant donor and recipient T cells. General study outcomes and caveats: Early after transplant, peak levels of circulating GvH clones were associated with declines in HvG clones. Conclusions were limited by the relatively low number and heterogeneity of intestinal transplant patients. High GvH to HvG T cell clonal ratios were observed in the allografts of patients with donor T cell macrochimerism. GvH clones were found in recipient bone marrow, and some of the GvH clones appeared earlier in ileal mucosa or blood, which is consistent with an intestinal mucosal origin.

CDR1 and CDR2, looked up from the germline V gene, are MGHRA and YSYEKL. The V and J ends are trimmed by 3 bases and 1 base, leaving 12 bases between them. Taken from cysteine to phenylalanine, the CDR3 has 15 residues. The CDR3 DNA has 45 bases and is translated from base 1. Libraries were made using the immunoSEQ multiplex PCR assay. In most patients, genomic DNA was isolated using the Qiagen DNeasy Blood and Tissue Kit and sent frozen to Adaptive Biotechnologies for TCR sequencing. High-throughput TCR-beta CDR3 sequencing of genomic DNA from most patients was performed by Adaptive Biotechnologies. Turning to the authors' computational methods: Adaptive's ImmunoSEQ software supplied the TCR sequencing data for approximately 18 patients, while MiXCR and VDJtools were used to process three other patients. CD4 versus CD8 sorting errors were corrected by removing sequences found in both subsets at a frequency ratio below 5:1. CDR3 nucleotide sequences shared by donor and recipient were removed because the origin of these sequences could not be assigned. To count as alloreactive, a clone needed at least 2-fold expansion over unstimulated cells and a minimum CFSE-low frequency of 0.002% (template counts) or 0.001% (read counts). Clones detected in sequenced pre-transplant spleen, lymph node, or MLR CFSE-low populations of the donor or recipient were defined as mappable. Cumulative frequency of alloreactive clones was calculated as a percentage of all sequences weighted by copy number. TCRdb retrieved this table from immuneACCESS and kept in-frame rearrangements only. Not all clones are present; in checked studies, unresolved V genes account for under half, and no reason is known for the remainder. V and J calls plus clone size are reproduced from that table; the DNA served to infer D and trimming. The sample table records about 73,000 clones; 90% of these occur just once. The ten top clones hold roughly 4% of the sample.

For this clone: Its target antigen remains unknown. The record has no base qualities; no much larger clone is one base away.

The time point tag for this specimen amounts to: cells obtained before transplantation from donor or recipient. CD3+CD4+ and CD3+CD8+ populations were FACS-sorted from unstimulated pre-transplant donor and recipient cells taken from spleen or lymph nodes. Rearrangement joined TRBV4-1 to TRBJ1-1; the D gene remains uncertain. This specimen was unstimulated CD8+ T cells sorted from spleen or lymph node cells, taken before transplant. The receptor's source is a human donor who was the organ donor for an intestinal transplant. The nucleotide sequence is given as TGCGCCAGCAGCCACAGCGGACGGAAGAACACTGAAGCTTTCTTT. Its amino acids are CASSHSGRKNTEAFF.